Below are 32 T cell receptor beta chains sequenced from a single sample in a study of CD8 T cells in ankylosing spondylitis. TCRdb re-derived calls from the 5' RACE reads in MiXCR, one entry per CDR3 protein. In the table there are under 250,000 distinct CDR3 sequences, approximately 8% of which are singletons. The source material was blood, either unsorted or a sorted T cell fraction (not recorded which). The receptor set was obtained from a female donor with ankylosing spondylitis or in good health (not recorded which).

This clonotype was counted many times. The chain links TRBV9 to TRBJ2-4, with D possibly being TRBD2 (7 bases). V lost 4 bases and J lost 4, with 12 bases in between. The CDR3 has 14 amino acids. CDR1 and CDR2 (germline): SGDLS, YYNGEE. CDR3 region: CASSPGGLKNIQYF. CDR3 in DNA: TGTGCCAGCAGCCCCGGGGGGCTTAAAAACATTCAGTACTTC.

This clonotype occurred many times. This sequence joins TRBV12-3 or TRBV12-4 and TRBJ2-4; TRBD1 agrees at 8 bases. There are 14 residues in the CDR3. J gave up 6 bases and V 3 bases, and 4 bases lay outside the gene matches. The chain's CDR3 is CASSFGQGRNIQYF. Here the CDR3 DNA reads TGTGCCAGCAGTTTCGGACAGGGACGAAACATTCAGTACTTC.

This clonotype was counted at least ten times. One junction end does not reproduce the germline sequence, and a read error may be involved. The V and J genes are TRBV4-3 and TRBJ1-1; TRBD1 matches at 8 bases. The CDR3 sequence is 15 residues long. Germline V gene lookup returns CDR1 LGHNA and CDR2 YSLEER. CDR3 in amino acids: CASSEDDRGYTEAFF. In nucleotides, the CDR3 is TGCGCCAGCAGCGAAGATGACAGGGGTTACACTGAAGCTTTCTTT.

Regarding this clonotype: This sequence may be a read error, since a much larger clone differs from it by one base. This sequence joins TRBV20-1 and TRBJ2-1; 11 bases agree with TRBD2. The germline CDR1 and CDR2 sequences are DFQATT and SNEGSKA (reference sequence). The V and J ends lost 3 bases and 5 bases, in that order; junction bases with no gene match: 9. CDR3 length: 16 amino acids. The CDR3 DNA reads TGCAGTGCTAGTTATAGCGGGAGGGCCAATGACAATGAGCAGTTCTTC. The encoded protein is CSASYSGRANDNEQFF.

This clonotype was seen ten or more times. The chain recombines TRBV12-3 or TRBV12-4 with TRBJ2-5; D is uncertain. This CDR3 is built from 13 residues. Deletions cut 2 bases from V and 3 bases from J, with 7 bases between. The CDR3 sequence is CASSLQAEETQYF. The CDR3 DNA sequence: TGTGCCAGCAGTTTACAGGCAGAAGAGACCCAGTACTTC.

This clonotype was picked up many times. The CDR3 loop is CATTQADRRAFF. CDR3 nucleotide sequence: TGTGCCACCACCCAGGCGGACAGGCGGGCTTTCTTT. The J gene is TRBJ1-1, the V gene TRBV6-2 or TRBV6-3, with 7 bases lining up with TRBD1. V trimming: 10 bases; J trimming: 11 bases; junction bases outside the gene matches: 13. Germline V gene data show CDR1 as MNHEY and CDR2 as SVGEGT. The CDR3 length is 12 residues.

In its sample, this clonotype was seen many times. The chain couples TRBV7-6 to TRBJ2-1; tentatively, D is TRBD1 (5 bases). The CDR3 has 16 residues. Germline CDR1 is SGHVS and CDR2 is FNYEAQ. Trimming stripped 3 bases from V and 0 bases from J, with 12 bases between. Written as DNA, the CDR3 is TGTGCCAGCAGCTTCGGTGACGGACACTCCTACAATGAGCAGTTCTTC. It translates to CASSFGDGHSYNEQFF.

The table lists this clonotype with a few counts. The chain combines TRBV11-2 with TRBJ2-7, with D perhaps matching TRBD1 or TRBD2 (5 bases each). Trimming took off 11 bases at V and 2 bases at J, with 16 bases between the two ends. The germline V gene encodes CDR1 SGHAT and CDR2 FQNNGV. The length of the CDR3 is 13 residues. The chain's CDR3 is CAQMTAVAYEQYF. CDR3 coding DNA: TGTGCCCAAATGACAGCGGTCGCCTACGAGCAGTACTTC.

This clonotype was found many times. The gene calls are TRBV20-1 and TRBJ2-1; 11 bases line up with TRBD2. The CDR3 runs to 16 residues. CDR1 and CDR2 (germline): DFQATT, SNEGSKA (reference sequence). Losses at the gene ends were 3 bases for V and 5 bases for J; bases not matched to a gene: 9. CDR3 in DNA: TGCAGTGCTAGTTTTCTGGCTAGCGGGAGGCACAATGAGCAGTTCTTC. This encodes CSASFLASGRHNEQFF.

The CDR3 loop is CASSLRLGGPQYF. CDR3 in DNA: TGTGCCAGCAGCTTAAGGCTCGGGGGCCCACAGTACTTC. V gene TRBV7-9 combines with J gene TRBJ2-5; D may match TRBD1 or TRBD2 (6 bases each). CDR3 length: 13 amino acids. Germline CDR1 SEHNR, CDR2 FQNEAQ (reference sequence). V was shortened by 2 bases and J by 11 bases, with 15 bases between the two germline ends.

This clonotype was found many times. The gene calls are TRBV29-1 and TRBJ2-3; D not resolved. The CDR3 has 12 residues. V was clipped by 3 bases and J by 7 bases, with 11 bases between them. Germline-derived CDR1 and CDR2 are SQVTM and ANQGSEA. The CDR3 sequence: CSVEVGSYTQYF. Written as DNA, the CDR3 is TGCAGCGTTGAGGTTGGTTCCTATACGCAGTATTTT.

This clonotype was counted at least ten times. The chain employs TRBV5-1 and TRBJ1-1; D is unclear. Germline V gene lookup returns CDR1 SGHRS and CDR2 YFSETQ. The CDR3 has 15 amino acids. V dropped 4 bases and J dropped 3 bases, with 16 bases sitting between them. CDR3 residues: CASSLWSPRDTEAFF. The CDR3, as DNA: TGCGCCAGCAGCCTTTGGTCCCCCCGGGACACTGAAGCTTTCTTT. Full variable domain (outside the CDR3, taken from reference TRBV5-1 and TRBJ1-1): KAGVTQTPRYLIKTRGQQVTLSCSPISGHRSVSWYQQTPGQGLQFLFEYFSETQRNKGNFPGRFSGRQFSNSRSEMNVSTLELGDSALYLCASSLWSPRDTEAFFGQGTRLTVV.

This clonotype showed up many times. V and J are TRBV6-4 and TRBJ2-1, with 7 nucleotides matching TRBD2. Germline V gives CDR1 MRHNA, CDR2 SNTAGT. V was pared by 3 bases and J by 4 bases, with 6 bases of the junction left unmatched. This CDR3 is 15 amino acids long. In nucleotides, the CDR3 is TGTGCCAGCAGTGAAGAGCGGGGTCTTTACAATGAGCAGTTCTTC. It encodes CASSEERGLYNEQFF.

This clonotype was seen repeatedly, ten times or more. This chain joins TRBV7-9 and TRBJ2-1; no firm D call. Trimming removed 5 bases from V and 5 bases from J, with 10 bases in between. From germline, CDR1 is SEHNR and CDR2 FQNEAQ (reference sequence). CDR3 length: 13 residues. The CDR3 loop reads CASSLLWDNEQFF. DNA of the CDR3: TGTGCCAGCAGCCTACTCTGGGACAATGAGCAGTTCTTC. The full variable domain, with the rest looked up from reference TRBV7-9 and TRBJ2-1, is DTGVSQNPRHKITKRGQNVTFRCDPISEHNRLYWYRQTLGQGPEFLTYFQNEAQLEKSRLLSDRFSAERPKGSFSTLEIQRTEQGDSAMYLCASSLLWDNEQFFGPGTRLTVL.

In its sample, this clonotype was seen many times. The chain joins TRBV7-7 to TRBJ2-6; D gene ambiguous. Germline V gene data show CDR1 as SSHAT and CDR2 as FNYEAQ (reference sequence). V gave up 4 bases and J gave up 1 base, with 14 bases separating them. The CDR3 runs 17 residues. The CDR3 nucleotides read TGTGCCAGCAGCTCTATCACTGGGGTTTCTGGGGCCAACGTCCTGACTTTC. Amino acids: CASSSITGVSGANVLTF.

Worth noting for this clonotype: This may be a read error, as it is one base from a much larger clone. The rearrangement joins TRBV6-1 to TRBJ2-5; no clear D gene. Germline V gene lookup returns CDR1 MNHNS and CDR2 SASEGT. Trimming left V 11 bases short and J 7 bases short, with 14 bases between. This CDR3 has 11 residues. CDR3 in amino acids: CACTDVGTQYF. Written as DNA, the CDR3 is TGTGCCTGCACTGATGTTGGGACCCAGTACTTC.

This clonotype has a count of ten or more. The chain carries TRBV20-1 and TRBJ1-3; D ambiguous. The germline V and J ends were trimmed by 6 bases and 0 bases, with 12 bases remaining between them. This CDR3 spans 14 amino acids. CDR1 DFQATT and CDR2 SNEGSKA come from the germline V gene (reference sequence). In DNA form, the CDR3 reads TGCAGTGCGAAAGACGCGATCTCTGGAAACACCATATATTTT. This gives the protein CSAKDAISGNTIYF.

This clonotype was observed at least ten times. The chain is built from TRBV6-5 and TRBJ2-3, with TRBD2 identical over 7 bases. V lost 2 bases to trimming and J lost 5 bases; unmatched junction nucleotides: 7. The V gene's germline CDR1 is MNHEY and CDR2 SVGAGI. This CDR3 spans 15 amino acids. CDR3 in DNA: TGTGCCAGCAGTTACGGGGCGGGAGATGTAGATACGCAGTATTTT. As protein: CASSYGAGDVDTQYF.

The chain has TRBV7-2 and TRBJ1-1, with 7 bases fitting TRBD1. Unmatched junction bases numbered 8, after V lost 8 bases and J lost 5 bases. CDR1 is SGHTA, CDR2 FQGNSA, per germline. The CDR3 loop spans 13 amino acids. In DNA, the CDR3 is TGTGCCAGCGGGGAATCAGGGGGAACTGAAGCTTTCTTT. It encodes CASGESGGTEAFF.

This clonotype was seen ten or more times. The J gene is TRBJ2-6, the V gene TRBV3-1; D not certain. The CDR3 is made up of 16 amino acids. Trimming cost V 6 bases and J 0 bases, with 12 bases left between them. From germline, CDR1 is LGHDT and CDR2 YNNKEL (reference sequence). The CDR3 here is CASSRTAFSGANVLTF. For the CDR3, the DNA is TGTGCCAGCAGTCGAACAGCATTCTCTGGGGCCAACGTCCTGACTTTC.

A remark on this clonotype: Just one base apart from a much larger clone, this may be a read error. J is TRBJ2-7 and V is TRBV2, with 11 bases identical to TRBD2. Germline CDR1 is SNHLY and CDR2 is FYNNEI. This CDR3 region has 16 residues. After removal of 4 bases from V and 4 bases from J, the junction contained 9 bases not matched to a gene. The CDR3 DNA follows: TGTGCCAGCAGTGCTAGCGGGAGGAATCTTTCTTACGAGCAGTACTTC. Translation gives CASSASGRNLSYEQYF. The whole variable domain, filled in from reference TRBV2 and TRBJ2-7, reads EPEVTQTPSHQVTQMGQEVILRCVPISNHLYFYWYRQILGQKVEFLVSFYNNEISEKSEIFDDQFSVERPDGSNFTLKIRSTKLEDSAMYFCASSASGRNLSYEQYFGPGTRLTVT.

The V and J genes are TRBV20-1 and TRBJ2-7, with 7 nucleotides matching TRBD2. The germline gives CDR1 DFQATT, CDR2 SNEGSKA (reference sequence). This CDR3 has 13 residues. V dropped 3 bases and J dropped 2; count of bases not matched to a gene: 4. The CDR3 DNA is TGCAGTGCTAGCCCAGCGGGAACCTACGAGCAGTACTTC. Its translation: CSASPAGTYEQYF.

The genes are TRBV7-9 and TRBJ2-1; unclear D gene. Germline V gene lookup returns CDR1 SEHNR and CDR2 FQNEAQ (reference sequence). There are 17 residues in the CDR3. V shed 5 bases and J shed 7 bases, with 24 bases lying between them. The CDR3 sequence is CASSRKSNRALWNEQFF. CDR3 in DNA: TGTGCCAGCAGCCGGAAATCAAATCGGGCCCTTTGGAATGAGCAGTTCTTC.

Worth noting for this clonotype: This may be a read error, as it is one base from a much larger clone. The chain has TRBV7-2 and TRBJ1-4; no clear D. Germline assignment: CDR1 SGHTA and CDR2 FQGNSA. The CDR3 has 14 amino acids. V was trimmed by 5 bases and J by 6 bases, leaving 13 bases between them. CDR3 sequence reads: CTSSPPGPHEKLFF. The CDR3 DNA follows: TGTACCAGCAGCCCTCCCGGGCCCCATGAAAAACTGTTTTTT.

This clonotype was recorded many times. The chain employs TRBV5-1 and TRBJ2-1; 8 bases match TRBD2. CDR1 and CDR2 from the germline V gene are SGHRS and YFSETQ. V lost 4 bases and J lost 12; bases outside the gene matches: 15. This CDR3 is built from 15 residues. As DNA, the CDR3 is TGCGCCAGCAGCCGGATCAGCGGGAGTCAGGTGGGGCAGTTCTTC. Translation gives CASSRISGSQVGQFF.

Many counts were recorded for this clonotype. The rearrangement links TRBV6-2 or TRBV6-3 to TRBJ2-5; 12 nucleotides match TRBD2. V was pared by 11 bases and J by 5 bases, with 6 bases of the junction left unmatched. This CDR3 is 13 amino acids long. Germline CDR1 MNHEY, CDR2 SVGEGT. The CDR3 is CASRLAGVETQYF. In nucleotides, the CDR3 is TGTGCCTCCAGACTAGCGGGAGTCGAGACCCAGTACTTC.

This clonotype was counted at least ten times. The chain employs TRBV3-1 and TRBJ1-4; D ambiguous. The germline CDR1 and CDR2 sequences are LGHDT and YNNKEL (reference sequence). Between the trimmed V and J ends, which lost 5 bases and 1 base, there was a span of 14 bases. This CDR3 spans 16 amino acids. The CDR3, as DNA: TGTGCCAGCAGCACGGACCGCCTGAGAACTAATGAAAAACTGTTTTTT. This codes for CASSTDRLRTNEKLFF.

This clonotype was recorded many times. The chain couples TRBV24-1 to TRBJ2-4, with a possible D match to TRBD1 (6 bases). Trimming pared 5 bases from V and 1 base from J, leaving 17 bases between. The CDR3 runs 17 residues. Germline assignment: CDR1 KGHDR and CDR2 SFDVKD. CDR3 DNA: TGTGCCACCAGTGGCGGACAGCGCGGTCTGGCCAAAAACATTCAGTACTTC. This codes for CATSGGQRGLAKNIQYF.

This clonotype was detected only once. A much larger clone differs by one base, so this may be a read error. This rearrangement joins TRBV6-4 to TRBJ2-2, with D perhaps matching TRBD2 (6 bases). This CDR3 comprises 14 residues. Germline CDR1 and CDR2: MRHNA and SNTAGT. CDR3: CASSREVNTGGLFF. In nucleotides, the CDR3 is TGTGCCAGCAGCCGGGAAGTGAACACCGGGGGGCTGTTTTTT.

This clonotype occurred many times. V is TRBV7-6 and J is TRBJ2-5, with a tentative D call TRBD1 (8 bases). Per germline, CDR1 SGHVS and CDR2 FNYEAQ. The CDR3 sequence is 15 residues long. V was clipped by 8 bases and J by 7 bases, with 23 bases between them. CDR3 sequence reads: CASGPTGASSGTQYF. The CDR3, as DNA: TGTGCCAGCGGACCGACAGGGGCTTCTAGCGGGACCCAGTACTTC.

This clonotype was seen many times. This chain connects TRBV29-1 to TRBJ2-7; D perhaps matches TRBD2 (6 bases). V was trimmed by 6 bases and J by 7 bases, leaving 19 bases between them. The germline gives CDR1 SQVTM, CDR2 ANQGSEA. The CDR3 is 13 residues long. CDR3 DNA: TGCAGCGTATCCCTGACGGGAGCCCAAGAGCAGTACTTC. Translation: CSVSLTGAQEQYF.

Many counts were recorded for this clonotype. J is TRBJ2-7 and V is TRBV24-1; TRBD2 might be the D (5 bases). CDR1 and CDR2 from the germline V gene are KGHDR and SFDVKD. The CDR3 contains 10 residues. CDR3 DNA: TGTGACCTCCGGCGGGTCGAGCAGTACTTC. This encodes CDLRRVEQYF.